This entry is about one T cell receptor beta chain. The data stem from a study of identical twins. Unique molecular identifiers were present on the cDNA, and a universal primer site came from template switching. From the 5' RACE reads, TCRdb called clonotypes with MiXCR, one entry per CDR3 protein. The table has about 220,000 distinct CDR3 sequences, around 6.8% seen once. The CDR3 sequence is 13 residues long. V shed 1 base and J shed 5 bases, with 11 bases lying between them. CDR1 and CDR2 (germline): DFQATT, SNEGSKA (reference sequence). This sample was shared with a second study, whose subject was yellow fever vaccine responses in identical twins.

This TCR came from a young woman in good health. The V call is TRBV20-1, the J call TRBJ2-5; D gene unclear. The specimen sequenced was memory (CD45RO+) T cells sorted from blood. CDR3 DNA: TGCAGTGCTAGAGCTTCTAAAATGGAGACCCAGTACTTC. Translation gives CSARASKMETQYF.